The 22 T cell receptor beta chains below were found in one sample sequenced in a study of T cell repertoires in cytomegalovirus infection. TCRdb passed the reads through MiXCR, listing each CDR3 protein once. The data hold more than 650,000 distinct CDR3 sequences, with approximately 40% observed a single time. The specimen sequenced was PBMCs. The source of these receptors is a human donor in good health (CMV status not recorded). Some clones in this sample may be carry-over from other donors' samples.

The chain is built from TRBV28 and TRBJ1-4; 7 bases are shared with TRBD1. This CDR3 comprises 14 residues. V dropped 7 bases and J dropped 2; count of bases not matched to a gene: 4. Germline V gene data show CDR1 as MDHEN and CDR2 as SYDVKM. CDR3 bases: TGTGCCAGCAAAGGGGGCGTCACTAATGAAAAACTGTTTTTT. This gives the protein CASKGGVTNEKLFF.

This clonotype appeared a few times. The chain is built from TRBV24-1 and TRBJ1-5; 9 nucleotides match TRBD1. The CDR3 runs 15 residues. V was clipped by 4 bases and J by 2 bases; unmatched bases: 2. Per germline, CDR1 KGHDR and CDR2 SFDVKD. The CDR3 nucleotides are TGTGCCACCAGTGAACAGGGGGCAGGCAATCAGCCCCAGCATTTT. Its translation is CATSEQGAGNQPQHF.

This clonotype showed up just a few times. The chain employs TRBV7-9 and TRBJ2-7, with a possible D match to TRBD2 (6 bases). Trimming cost V 5 bases and J 7 bases, with 18 bases left between them. CDR1 and CDR2 from the germline V gene are SEHNR and FQNEAQ (reference sequence). This CDR3 has 14 residues. CDR3 in amino acids: CASSRGTDLGEQYF. The CDR3 nucleotides are TGTGCCAGCAGCCGCGGGACCGACCTAGGGGAGCAGTACTTC.

On this clonotype: One base away lies a much larger clone, so this may be a sequencing read error. This rearrangement joins TRBV7-8 to TRBJ2-7, with D perhaps TRBD1 or TRBD2 (5 bases each). The CDR3 spans 14 residues. In germline, CDR1 is SGHVS, CDR2 FQNEAQ. Between the trimmed V and J ends, which lost 6 bases and 4 bases, there was a span of 16 bases. CDR3 loop: CASRVTGRIYEQYF. CDR3 DNA sequence: TGTGCCAGCAGGGTAACGGGACGGATTTACGAGCAGTACTTC.

This rearrangement joins TRBV6-6 to TRBJ2-3; 9 positions agree with TRBD1. The CDR3 contains 18 residues. Trimming cost V 1 base and J 1 base; bases outside gene matches: 9. Germline lookup yields CDR1 MNHNY and CDR2 SVGAGI (reference sequence). The CDR3 region is CASSYLFPGQGRTDTQYF. As DNA, the CDR3 is TGTGCCAGCAGTTACTTGTTTCCGGGACAGGGACGCACAGATACGCAGTATTTT.

This clonotype was seen more than once but under ten times. The gene calls are TRBV5-6 and TRBJ2-5; 9 bases map to TRBD1. Germline-derived CDR1 and CDR2 are SGHDT and YYEEEE. The CDR3 sequence is 15 residues long. With V trimmed by 3 bases and J by 3 bases, 6 bases remained unmatched. The CDR3 here is CASSWWDRAKETQYF. Here the CDR3 DNA reads TGTGCCAGCAGCTGGTGGGACAGGGCAAAAGAGACCCAGTACTTC.

CDR3 region: CASIPTLGNPYGYTF. CDR3 coding DNA: TGTGCCAGCATCCCCACCCTCGGGAACCCCTATGGCTACACCTTC. The chain recombines TRBV7-6 with TRBJ1-2; D not resolved. V was trimmed by 7 bases and J by 4 bases, leaving 19 bases between them. Germline CDR1 is SGHVS and CDR2 is FNYEAQ. The CDR3 covers 15 residues. Combining the CDR3 with reference TRBV7-6 and TRBJ1-2 gives the whole variable domain GAGVSQSPRYKVTKRGQDVALRCDPISGHVSLYWYRQALGQGPEFLTYFNYEAQQDKSGLPNDRFSAERPEGSISTLTIQRTEQRDSAMYRCASIPTLGNPYGYTFGSGTRLTVV.

In its sample, this clonotype was seen a few times. The chain combines TRBV12-3 or TRBV12-4 with TRBJ1-1, with unresolved D. The germline V and J ends were trimmed by 5 bases and 4 bases, with 17 bases remaining between them. The CDR3 loop spans 15 amino acids. The CDR3 DNA reads TGTGCCAGCAGTCCCGAACAGAATAGAGGCACTGAAGCTTTCTTT. This translates into CASSPEQNRGTEAFF.

The V call is TRBV18, the J call TRBJ2-7; 10 nucleotides agree with TRBD2. V was pared by 7 bases and J by 4 bases, with 10 bases of the junction left unmatched. There are 15 residues in the CDR3. Germline-derived CDR1 and CDR2 are KGHSH and LQKENI. The CDR3 nucleotides are TGTGCCAGCTTGCAATCCAGGACTAGCGGTTACGAGCAGTACTTC. It translates to CASLQSRTSGYEQYF.

The V gene is TRBV6-1, the J gene TRBJ1-2; no reliable D call. The V gene lost 7 bases and the J gene lost 7 bases, with 13 bases spanning the gap. This CDR3 is built from 12 residues. Germline CDR1 is MNHNS and CDR2 is SASEGT. Written as DNA, the CDR3 is TGTGCCAGCAACAGAGGGTTGGGTGGCTACACCTTC. It encodes CASNRGLGGYTF.

In regard to this clonotype: It is likely a read error, because the conserved phenylalanine at the end of the CDR3 is missing. No DNA is shown, since the ends of the CDR3 on it are uncertain; the CDR3 is the one TCRdb lists. The J gene is TRBJ1-6, the V gene TRBV7-2; whether TRBD1, the table's D call, matches the DNA was not checked. Both ends counted, the CDR3 spans 14 residues. CDR1 is SGHTA, CDR2 FQGNSA, per germline. The CDR3 sequence: CASSQTGYNSPPHC.

A few counts support this clonotype. The chain has TRBV6-2 or TRBV6-3 and TRBJ1-5; 11 bases map to TRBD1. The J segment lost 7 bases and the V segment lost 5 bases, leaving 10 bases of the junction unmatched. Germline V CDR1 and CDR2: MNHEY, SVGEGT. This CDR3 has 16 amino acids. The CDR3 bases are TGTGCCAGCAGTGGCCAGGACAGGGGGCTAGGGCAGCCCCAGCATTTT. Translation gives CASSGQDRGLGQPQHF.

The V gene is TRBV12-3 or TRBV12-4, the J gene TRBJ2-5; TRBD1 might be the D (6 bases). The CDR3 spans 15 residues. V lost 3 bases and J 5 bases, leaving 16 bases between the germline ends. The CDR3 DNA is TGTGCCAGCAGTTTTTGGGTAAAGAGGGGGGAGACCCAGTACTTC. The encoded protein is CASSFWVKRGETQYF.

This clonotype was found a few times. The chain links TRBV5-5 to TRBJ2-1; 9 nucleotides match TRBD2. Germline V lookup: CDR1 SGHKS, CDR2 YYEKEE (reference sequence). This CDR3 has 16 amino acids. V gave up 4 bases and J gave up 10 bases; unmatched junction bases: 15. The CDR3: CASSQRWAGGPVEQFF. CDR3 nucleotides: TGTGCCAGCAGCCAGAGGTGGGCGGGAGGGCCGGTAGAGCAGTTCTTC. Variable domain in full (rest from reference TRBV5-5 and TRBJ2-1): DAGVTQSPTHLIKTRGQQVTLRCSPISGHKSVSWYQQVLGQGPQFIFQYYEKEERGRGNFPDRFSARQFPNYSSELNVNALLLGDSALYLCASSQRWAGGPVEQFFGPGTRLTVL.

CDR3 in DNA: TGTGCCAGCAGCACCGTCGACGGGACGGAAAAACTGTTTTTT. Translation gives CASSTVDGTEKLFF. This chain joins TRBV28 and TRBJ1-4; the D gene is possibly TRBD1 (5 bases). CDR1 and CDR2 from the germline V gene are MDHEN and SYDVKM. The CDR3 spans 14 residues. V gave up 6 bases and J gave up 8 bases, with 16 bases separating them.

V usage is TRBV24-1 and J usage is TRBJ1-2, with TRBD1 matching 8 bases. This CDR3 spans 17 amino acids. The junction had 17 bases not matched to a gene; V was cut back by 4 bases and J by 8 bases. Germline V CDR1 and CDR2: KGHDR, SFDVKD. CDR3 in amino acids: CATSDDGQGGRKDGYTF. DNA of the CDR3: TGTGCCACCAGTGACGATGGACAGGGAGGGCGTAAGGACGGCTACACCTTC.

This clonotype came up a few times. This chain connects TRBV27 to TRBJ2-7, with 11 bases fitting TRBD2. Per the germline V gene, CDR1 is MNHEY and CDR2 is SMNVEV (reference sequence). The V gene end was trimmed by 3 bases and the J gene end by 3 bases; junction bases not matched to a gene: 10. The CDR3 sequence is 17 residues long. The CDR3 region is CASSFVGTSGAGYEQYF. The CDR3 DNA is TGTGCCAGCAGTTTTGTTGGGACTAGCGGAGCAGGCTACGAGCAGTACTTC.

This clonotype was observed at least ten times. The gene calls are TRBV20-1 and TRBJ2-2, with 8 bases that match TRBD2. Trimming cost V 6 bases and J 6 bases; bases outside gene matches: 3. This CDR3 is 12 amino acids long. CDR1 DFQATT and CDR2 SNEGSKA come from the germline V gene (reference sequence). The CDR3 nucleotides read TGCAGTGCCAGGACTAGCCCCGGGGAGCTGTTTTTT. This translates into CSARTSPGELFF.

The CDR3 reads CASREDRTHGYTF. CDR3 sequence (DNA): TGTGCCAGCAGGGAGGACAGGACCCATGGCTACACCTTC. The genes are TRBV6-1 and TRBJ1-2; 7 nucleotides line up with TRBD1. The CDR3 is 13 amino acids. Germline V CDR1 and CDR2: MNHNS, SASEGT. Unmatched junction bases numbered 7, after V lost 6 bases and J lost 6 bases.

The chain combines TRBV12-3 or TRBV12-4 with TRBJ1-1; D might be TRBD1 (5 bases). Trimming left V 4 bases short and J 5 bases short, with 14 bases between. This CDR3 is built from 14 residues. For the CDR3, the DNA is TGTGCCAGCAGTTGGGCCAGGGTGGGGACTGAAGCTTTCTTT. Residues: CASSWARVGTEAFF.

As DNA, the CDR3 is TGTGCCAGCAGTGAACCTATCGGACGGGTTAATTCACCCCTCCACTTT. Its translation is CASSEPIGRVNSPLHF. The chain is built from TRBV6-1 and TRBJ1-6; D uncertain. CDR1 is MNHNS, CDR2 SASEGT, per germline. The CDR3 runs to 16 residues. The ends were cut back, 2 bases at V and 6 bases at J, with 14 bases in the middle.

The chain links TRBV4-1 to TRBJ2-4, with a tentative D call TRBD2 (5 bases). CDR1 and CDR2 (germline): MGHRA, YSYEKL. The CDR3 contains 14 residues. Trimming cost V 4 bases and J 8 bases, with 15 bases left between them. In DNA, the CDR3 is TGCGCCAGCAGCCCAGCCTACGGGGTAGACATTCAGTACTTC. This codes for CASSPAYGVDIQYF.